This is a list of T cell receptor beta chains from one sample in a study of blood T cell repertoires in COVID-19. Using immunoSEQ multiplex PCR, the repertoire was profiled, and TCRdb retains in-frame clones only, with some absent. The table has about 230,000 clones, over 75% seen once. Input material: peripheral blood. These TCRs come from a woman aged 80 or older with acute or convalescent COVID-19. Both conserved end residues are part of each CDR3. The D gene is left open where the match is weak. Only part of the rows carry a size: once, few, many, or a class if the clone is expanded.

cdr3_aa | cdr3_nt | clone_size | v_call | d_call | j_call
CASSLGTSTSPDTQYF | TGCGCCAGCAGCTTGGGGACTAGCACGTCTCCAGATACGCAGTATTTT | - | TRBV5-1 | TRBD2 | TRBJ2-3
CASSFELAGNTGELFF | TGTGCCAGCAGCTTTGAACTAGCGGGGAACACCGGGGAGCTGTTTTTT | - | TRBV11-1 | TRBD2 | TRBJ2-2
CASSFRDFSTDTQYF | TGCGCCAGCAGCTTCCGGGACTTTAGCACAGATACGCAGTATTTT | - | TRBV5-1 | - | TRBJ2-3
CASSRPTGGNSPLHF | TGTGCCAGCAGCCGACCGACAGGCGGTAATTCACCCCTCCACTTT | few | TRBV5-6 | - | TRBJ1-6
CASSLGRSTDTQYF | TGTGCCAGCAGCTTAGGCAGATCCACAGATACGCAGTATTTT | - | TRBV11-2 | - | TRBJ2-3
CASSLALLNTEAFF | TGTGCCAGCAGCTTAGCGCTATTAAACACTGAAGCTTTCTTT | once | TRBV7-9 | - | TRBJ1-1
CASSSGVLVMNTEAFF | TGTGCCAGCAGTTCAGGGGTTCTTGTCATGAACACTGAAGCTTTCTTT | - | TRBV25-1 | - | TRBJ1-1
CASSLGPRGYGYTF | TGTGCCAGCAGCTTGGGGCCCCGCGGCTATGGCTACACCTTC | few | TRBV5-6 | - | TRBJ1-2
CASSLTPGGGAGETQYF | TGCGCCAGCAGCTTAACCCCCGGAGGGGGGGCCGGAGAGACCCAGTACTTC | - | TRBV5-1 | - | TRBJ2-5
CASSYPDRGGTDTQYF | TGTGCCAGCAGCTACCCGGACAGGGGAGGCACAGATACGCAGTATTTT | - | TRBV7-2 | TRBD1 | TRBJ2-3
CSASWGVEETQYF | TGCAGTGCTAGTTGGGGGGTCGAAGAGACCCAGTACTTC | - | TRBV20-1 | - | TRBJ2-5
CAISENPPDIRNTEAFF | TGTGCCATCAGTGAGAACCCCCCGGACATACGGAACACTGAAGCTTTCTTT | - | TRBV10-3 | - | TRBJ1-1
CASSQRGTRRTGEGETQYF | TGTGCCAGCAGCCAAAGAGGAACAAGGAGGACAGGGGAAGGGGAGACCCAGTACTTC | - | TRBV3-1/TRBV3-2 | TRBD1 | TRBJ2-5
CASSQDLRASGGVEQYF | TGTGCCAGCAGCCAAGATCTGAGGGCTAGCGGGGGGGTTGAGCAGTACTTC | - | TRBV3-1/TRBV3-2 | TRBD2 | TRBJ2-7
CASSPGDDGYTF | TGTGCCAGCAGCCCAGGGGACGATGGCTACACCTTC | - | TRBV2 | - | TRBJ1-2
CASSVTAPGGGYTF | TGCGCCAGCAGCGTGACGGCCCCGGGGGGCGGCTACACCTTC | - | TRBV5-1 | - | TRBJ1-2
CASSQDPQTYNEQFF | TGCGCCAGCAGCCAAGATCCCCAAACCTACAATGAGCAGTTCTTC | - | TRBV4-1 | - | TRBJ2-1
CASSSRQIAAGANVLTF | TGTGCCAGCAGTTCCCGACAGATAGCCGCTGGGGCCAACGTCCTGACTTTC | - | TRBV28 | - | TRBJ2-6
CSGSQGVPYEQYF | TGCAGCGGATCACAGGGGGTCCCTTACGAGCAGTACTTC | - | TRBV29-1 | TRBD1 | TRBJ2-7
CASSRGGGRNYGYTF | TGTGCCAGCAGCCGAGGGGGGGGAAGGAACTATGGCTACACCTTC | - | TRBV11-2 | - | TRBJ1-2
CASSLEARFNYGYTF | TGTGCCAGCAGCTTAGAGGCCAGGTTTAACTATGGCTACACCTTC | - | TRBV7-9 | - | TRBJ1-2
CASRPGSSYNEQFF | TGTGCCAGTAGGCCCGGGAGTTCCTACAATGAGCAGTTCTTC | - | TRBV19 | - | TRBJ2-1
CASSLDGWRTYEQYF | TGTGCCAGCAGCTTAGATGGCTGGAGAACCTACGAGCAGTACTTC | - | TRBV7-9 | - | TRBJ2-7
CASSLAATSYNEQFF | TGTGCCAGCAGCTTAGCCGCGACATCATACAATGAGCAGTTCTTC | - | TRBV7-2 | - | TRBJ2-1
CASSLGSAGSPLHF | TGCGCCAGCAGCTTGGGATCAGCGGGGTCACCCCTCCACTTT | - | TRBV5-1 | - | TRBJ1-6
CASSLGTGGGLLLQETQYF | TGCGCCAGCAGCTTGGGGACAGGGGGCGGGCTTTTACTCCAAGAGACCCAGTACTTC | - | TRBV5-1 | TRBD1 | TRBJ2-5
CASSLDGTLDEKLFF | TGCGCCAGCAGCTTGGATGGGACACTGGATGAAAAACTGTTTTTT | - | TRBV5-1 | - | TRBJ1-4
CASSPLRGTGELFF | TGTGCCAGCTCACCACTGCGGGGGACCGGGGAGCTGTTTTTT | - | TRBV18 | TRBD2 | TRBJ2-2
CASRTNGAANYGYTF | TGTGCCAGCAGAACAAATGGGGCCGCTAACTATGGCTACACCTTC | - | TRBV27 | - | TRBJ1-2
CASSDSRQGGGYTF | TGTGCCAGCAGTGACTCGAGACAGGGGGGTGGCTACACCTTC | few | TRBV6-4 | TRBD1 | TRBJ1-2
CASRLLRRGAPTNEKLFF | TGTGCCAGCAGACTCCTCCGGCGGGGGGCACCAACTAATGAAAAACTGTTTTTT | - | TRBV28 | - | TRBJ1-4
CARGQGNEKLFF | TGTGCCAGGGGACAGGGGAATGAAAAACTGTTTTTT | - | TRBV2 | TRBD1 | TRBJ1-4
CASTLTGGNQPQHF | TGTGCCAGTACTTTGACGGGGGGCAATCAGCCCCAGCATTTT | - | TRBV19 | - | TRBJ1-5
CASSLEVGVYNEQFF | TGCGCCAGCAGCTTGGAAGTAGGGGTTTACAATGAGCAGTTCTTC | - | TRBV5-1 | - | TRBJ2-1
CASSLQGAGTEAFF | TGTGCCAGCAGCTTACAGGGGGCGGGAACTGAAGCTTTCTTT | - | TRBV7-2 | TRBD1 | TRBJ1-1
CASSDQGQTYYGYTF | TGTGCCAGCAGTGACCAAGGACAGACTTACTATGGCTACACCTTC | few | TRBV6-1 | - | TRBJ1-2
CSVVQGNQPQHF | TGCAGCGTTGTGCAGGGTAATCAGCCCCAGCATTTT | - | TRBV29-1 | - | TRBJ1-5
CASSSIQGNTIYF | TGTGCCAGCAGCTCCATACAGGGAAACACCATATATTTT | - | TRBV5-4 | - | TRBJ1-3
CASSQGGGGGAPETQYF | TGCGCCAGCAGCCAAGGTGGTGGCGGGGGGGCCCCAGAGACCCAGTACTTC | - | TRBV4-1 | TRBD2 | TRBJ2-5
CSVEGTVSYNEQFF | TGCAGCGTTGAGGGGACAGTATCCTACAATGAGCAGTTCTTC | - | TRBV29-1 | TRBD1 | TRBJ2-1
CASSPQGVSPRDSPLHF | TGTGCCAGCAGTCCCCAGGGGGTCTCTCCTAGGGATTCACCCCTCCACTTT | - | TRBV28 | TRBD1 | TRBJ1-6
CASSEEVNTEAFF | TGTGCCAGCAGTGAGGAGGTGAACACTGAAGCTTTCTTT | - | TRBV6-4 | - | TRBJ1-1
CASSPTGDFNQPQHF | TGTGCCAGCTCCCCGACAGGGGATTTCAATCAGCCCCAGCATTTT | - | TRBV18 | TRBD1 | TRBJ1-5
CASSSAGTGGVLSNQPQHF | TGTGCCAGCAGCTCAGCGGGGACAGGGGGTGTTTTGAGCAATCAGCCCCAGCATTTT | - | TRBV7-9 | TRBD1 | TRBJ1-5
CATSRPRTDRQFF | TGTGCCACCAGCAGACCGAGGACAGATCGGCAGTTCTTC | few | TRBV15 | - | TRBJ2-1
CASSQEGAGTQETQYF | TGCGCCAGCAGCCAAGAGGGGGCAGGGACGCAAGAGACCCAGTACTTC | few | TRBV4-1 | - | TRBJ2-5
CASSLRRGEQYF | TGTGCCAGCAGCTTACGTCGGGGCGAGCAGTACTTC | - | TRBV11-2 | - | TRBJ2-7
CASSYSEGGSDTQYF | TGTGCCAGCAGTTACTCTGAGGGGGGGTCGGATACGCAGTATTTT | - | TRBV6-6 | - | TRBJ2-3
CASSQYTSGGQPQHF | TGTGCCAGCAGTCAATACACATCCGGAGGCCAGCCCCAGCATTTT | - | TRBV3-1/TRBV3-2 | - | TRBJ1-5
CSVDVAGQGDGYTF | TGCAGCGTTGATGTAGCGGGACAGGGAGATGGCTACACCTTC | few | TRBV29-1 | TRBD1 | TRBJ1-2
CASTPGQGGGEAFF | TGTGCCAGTACCCCGGGACAGGGAGGTGGTGAAGCTTTCTTT | - | TRBV19 | TRBD1 | TRBJ1-1
CASSVVGHNTEAFF | TGTGCCAGCAGTGTTGTGGGACACAACACTGAAGCTTTCTTT | - | TRBV25-1 | - | TRBJ1-1
CASSLGGLSYNEQFF | TGTGCCAGCAGCTTAGGGGGGCTTTCCTACAATGAGCAGTTCTTC | - | TRBV7-2 | - | TRBJ2-1
CASKFYGSNANNEQFF | TGTGCCAGCAAGTTTTACGGGAGCAATGCAAACAATGAGCAGTTCTTC | - | TRBV7-2 | - | TRBJ2-1
CASSTGLAGVPYEQYF | TGTGCCAGCAGTACGGGACTAGCGGGGGTACCCTACGAGCAGTACTTC | - | TRBV6-6 | TRBD2 | TRBJ2-7
CASRRGLDTQYF | TGTGCCAGCAGGCGCGGTCTCGATACGCAGTATTTT | - | TRBV12-3/TRBV12-4 | - | TRBJ2-3
CASSQLLAYSYEQYF | TGTGCCAGCAGCCAACTCCTAGCCTACTCCTACGAGCAGTACTTC | once | TRBV4-2 | - | TRBJ2-7
CASSERDRGRDGYTF | TGCGCCAGCAGCGAACGGGACAGGGGGAGGGATGGCTACACCTTC | - | TRBV5-1 | TRBD1 | TRBJ1-2